The TCR beta chain under discussion was sequenced for a study of cytomegalovirus exposure and HLA in healthy donors. Study-level results: TRBV6-2, TRBV6-3 and some other V segments were unresolvable in 87-base-pair reads. The listing of roughly 160 TCR beta chains classed them as cytomegalovirus-associated.

V was trimmed by 2 bases and J by 2 bases, leaving 7 bases between them. Germline CDR1 and CDR2: MNHEY and SVGAGI. The CDR3 contains 13 residues. This PCR relied on a set of 60 Vbeta primers and 13 Jbeta primers. The assay was immunoSEQ multiplex PCR, and TCRdb's table has in-frame clones only and misses some. The profile shows 43,000 or so clones, about 60% of them singletons. As for this clone: Its specificity is unknown.

The TCR was taken from a human donor in good health. The specimen was PBMCs. J is TRBJ2-7 and V is TRBV6-5, with D unresolved. Here the CDR3 DNA reads TGTGCCAGCAGTTACGGCCCGACCTACGAGCAGTACTTC. Protein: CASSYGPTYEQYF.